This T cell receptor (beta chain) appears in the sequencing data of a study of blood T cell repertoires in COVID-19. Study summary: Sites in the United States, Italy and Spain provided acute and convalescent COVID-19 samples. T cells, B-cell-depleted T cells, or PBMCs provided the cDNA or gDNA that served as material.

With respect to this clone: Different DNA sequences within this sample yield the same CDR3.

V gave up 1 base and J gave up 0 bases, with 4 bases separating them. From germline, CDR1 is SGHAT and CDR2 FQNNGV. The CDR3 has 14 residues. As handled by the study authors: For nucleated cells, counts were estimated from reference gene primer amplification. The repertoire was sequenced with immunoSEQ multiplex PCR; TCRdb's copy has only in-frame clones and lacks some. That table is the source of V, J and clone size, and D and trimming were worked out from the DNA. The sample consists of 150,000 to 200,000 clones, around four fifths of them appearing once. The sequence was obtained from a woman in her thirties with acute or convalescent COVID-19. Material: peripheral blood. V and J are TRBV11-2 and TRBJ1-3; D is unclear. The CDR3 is CASSLGSSGNTIYF. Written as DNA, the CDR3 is TGTGCCAGCAGCTTAGGCAGCTCTGGAAACACCATATATTTT.